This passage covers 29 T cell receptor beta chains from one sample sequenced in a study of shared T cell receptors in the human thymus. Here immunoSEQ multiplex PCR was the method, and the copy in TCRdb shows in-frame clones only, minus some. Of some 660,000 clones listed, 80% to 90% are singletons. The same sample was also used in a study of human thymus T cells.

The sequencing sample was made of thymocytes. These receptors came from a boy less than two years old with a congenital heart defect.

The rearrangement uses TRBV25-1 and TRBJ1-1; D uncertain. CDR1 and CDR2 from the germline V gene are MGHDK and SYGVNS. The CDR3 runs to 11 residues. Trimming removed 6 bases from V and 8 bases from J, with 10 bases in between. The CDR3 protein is CASSALREAFF. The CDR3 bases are TGTGCCAGCAGCGCCTTGAGGGAAGCTTTCTTT.

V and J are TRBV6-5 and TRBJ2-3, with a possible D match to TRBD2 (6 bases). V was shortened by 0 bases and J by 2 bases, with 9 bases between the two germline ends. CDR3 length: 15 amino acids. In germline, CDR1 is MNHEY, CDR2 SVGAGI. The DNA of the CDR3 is TGTGCCAGCAGTTACTCGGCGGGAAACACAGATACGCAGTATTTT. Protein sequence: CASSYSAGNTDTQYF.

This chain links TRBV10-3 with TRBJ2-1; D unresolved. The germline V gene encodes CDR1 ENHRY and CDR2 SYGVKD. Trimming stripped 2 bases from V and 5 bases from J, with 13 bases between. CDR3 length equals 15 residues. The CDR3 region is CAISEAEKTHNEQFF. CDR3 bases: TGTGCCATCAGTGAGGCGGAGAAGACCCACAATGAGCAGTTCTTC.

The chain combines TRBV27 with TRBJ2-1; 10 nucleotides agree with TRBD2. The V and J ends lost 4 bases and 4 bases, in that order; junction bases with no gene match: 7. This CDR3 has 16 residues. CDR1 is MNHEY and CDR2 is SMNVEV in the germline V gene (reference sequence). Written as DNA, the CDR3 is TGTGCCAGCAGTTCCAACGGGACTAGCGAGTACAATGAGCAGTTCTTC. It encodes CASSSNGTSEYNEQFF.

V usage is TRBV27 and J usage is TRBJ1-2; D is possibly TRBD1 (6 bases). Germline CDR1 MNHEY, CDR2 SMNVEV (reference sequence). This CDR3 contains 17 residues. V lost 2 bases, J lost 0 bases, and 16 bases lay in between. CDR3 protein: CASSLAPLQGPNYGYTF. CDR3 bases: TGTGCCAGCAGTTTAGCACCGCTACAGGGCCCTAACTATGGCTACACCTTC.

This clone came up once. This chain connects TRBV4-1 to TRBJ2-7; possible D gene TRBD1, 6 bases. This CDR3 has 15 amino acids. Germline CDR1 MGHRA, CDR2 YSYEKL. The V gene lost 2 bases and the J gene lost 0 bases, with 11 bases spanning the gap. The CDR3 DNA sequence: TGCGCCAGCAGCCAAATCCGGGACAACTCCTACGAGCAGTACTTC. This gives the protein CASSQIRDNSYEQYF.

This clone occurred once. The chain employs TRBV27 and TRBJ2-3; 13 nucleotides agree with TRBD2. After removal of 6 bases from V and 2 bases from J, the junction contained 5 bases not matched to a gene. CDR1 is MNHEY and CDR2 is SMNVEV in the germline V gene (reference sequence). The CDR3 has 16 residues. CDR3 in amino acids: CASSGLAGVPTDTQYF. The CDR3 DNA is TGTGCCAGCAGCGGACTAGCGGGAGTTCCCACAGATACGCAGTATTTT.

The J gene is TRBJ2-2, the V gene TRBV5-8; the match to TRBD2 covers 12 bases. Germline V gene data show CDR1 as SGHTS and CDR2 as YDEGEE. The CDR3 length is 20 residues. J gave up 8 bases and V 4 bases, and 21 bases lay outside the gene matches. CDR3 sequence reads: CASSPHPGTSGPKGTGELFF. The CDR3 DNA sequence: TGTGCCAGCAGCCCGCACCCCGGGACTAGCGGGCCAAAGGGTACGGGGGAGCTGTTTTTT.

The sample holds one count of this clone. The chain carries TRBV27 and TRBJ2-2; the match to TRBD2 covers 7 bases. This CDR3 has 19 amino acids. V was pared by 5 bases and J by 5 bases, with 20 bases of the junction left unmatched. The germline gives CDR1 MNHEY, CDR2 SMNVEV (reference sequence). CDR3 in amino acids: CASSTHEDSVGGPTGELFF. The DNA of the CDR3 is TGTGCCAGCAGTACCCACGAAGATTCTGTGGGAGGGCCGACCGGGGAGCTGTTTTTT.

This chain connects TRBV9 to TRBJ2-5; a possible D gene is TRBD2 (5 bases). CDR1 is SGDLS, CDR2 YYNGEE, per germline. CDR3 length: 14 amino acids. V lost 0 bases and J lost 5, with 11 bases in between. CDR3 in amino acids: CASSVVPTGETQYF. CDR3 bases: TGTGCCAGCAGCGTAGTACCGACGGGGGAGACCCAGTACTTC. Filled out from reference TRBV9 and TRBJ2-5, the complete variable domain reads DSGVTQTPKHLITATGQRVTLRCSPRSGDLSVYWYQQSLDQGLQFLIQYYNGEERAKGNILERFSAQQFPDLHSELNLSSLELGDSALYFCASSVVPTGETQYFGPGTRLLVL.

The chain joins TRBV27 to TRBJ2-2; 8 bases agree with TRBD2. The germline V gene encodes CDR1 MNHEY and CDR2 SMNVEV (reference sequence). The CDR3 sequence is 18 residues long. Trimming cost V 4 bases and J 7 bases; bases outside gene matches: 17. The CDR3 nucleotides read TGTGCCAGCAGTTCAGGTCGGGCGGGAGCGGGGGAGGGCGGGGAGCTGTTTTTT. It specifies CASSSGRAGAGEGGELFF.

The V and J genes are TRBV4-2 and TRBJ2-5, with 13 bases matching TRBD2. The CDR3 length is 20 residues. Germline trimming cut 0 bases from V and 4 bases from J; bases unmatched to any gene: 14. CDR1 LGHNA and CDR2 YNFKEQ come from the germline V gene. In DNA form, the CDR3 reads TGTGCCAGCAGCCAAGATGGGGGCCATCTGACTAGCGGGGGGTTAGAGACCCAGTACTTC. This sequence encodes CASSQDGGHLTSGGLETQYF.

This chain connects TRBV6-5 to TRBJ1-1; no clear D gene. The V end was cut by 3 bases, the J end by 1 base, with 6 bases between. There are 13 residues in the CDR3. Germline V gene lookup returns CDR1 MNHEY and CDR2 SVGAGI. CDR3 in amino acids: CASSYLGNTEAFF. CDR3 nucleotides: TGTGCCAGCAGTTATCTAGGGAACACTGAAGCTTTCTTT.

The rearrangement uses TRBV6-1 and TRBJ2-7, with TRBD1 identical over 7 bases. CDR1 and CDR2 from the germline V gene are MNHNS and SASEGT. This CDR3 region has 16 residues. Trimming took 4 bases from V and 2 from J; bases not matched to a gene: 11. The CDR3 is CASSGGSDRATYEQYF. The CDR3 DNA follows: TGTGCCAGCAGTGGCGGGTCCGACAGGGCAACCTACGAGCAGTACTTC.

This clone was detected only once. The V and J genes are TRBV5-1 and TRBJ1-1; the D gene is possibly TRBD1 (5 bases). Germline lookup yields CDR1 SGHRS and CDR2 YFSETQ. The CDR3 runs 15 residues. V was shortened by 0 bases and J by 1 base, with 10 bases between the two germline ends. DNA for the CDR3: TGCGCCAGCAGCTTGGCCTGGGGGGGGAACACTGAAGCTTTCTTT. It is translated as CASSLAWGGNTEAFF.

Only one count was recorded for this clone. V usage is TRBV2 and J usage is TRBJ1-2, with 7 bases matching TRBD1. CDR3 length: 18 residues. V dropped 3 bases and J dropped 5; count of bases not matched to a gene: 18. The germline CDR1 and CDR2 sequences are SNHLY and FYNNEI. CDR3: CASSDLTRRTGYYYGYTF. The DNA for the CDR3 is TGTGCCAGCAGTGACCTGACCCGAAGGACAGGTTATTATTATGGCTACACCTTC.

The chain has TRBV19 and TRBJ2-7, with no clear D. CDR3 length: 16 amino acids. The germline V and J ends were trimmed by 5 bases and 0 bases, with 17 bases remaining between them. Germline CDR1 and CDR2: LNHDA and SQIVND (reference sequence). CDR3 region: CASSPKLGRISYEQYF. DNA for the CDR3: TGTGCCAGTAGTCCAAAGCTGGGCAGGATCTCCTACGAGCAGTACTTC.

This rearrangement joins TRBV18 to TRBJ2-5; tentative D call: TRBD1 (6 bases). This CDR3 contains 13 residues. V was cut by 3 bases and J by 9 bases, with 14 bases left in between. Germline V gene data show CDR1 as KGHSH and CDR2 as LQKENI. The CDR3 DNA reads TGTGCCAGCTCACCGGCAGGGGTCCCAGCCCAGTACTTC. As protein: CASSPAGVPAQYF.

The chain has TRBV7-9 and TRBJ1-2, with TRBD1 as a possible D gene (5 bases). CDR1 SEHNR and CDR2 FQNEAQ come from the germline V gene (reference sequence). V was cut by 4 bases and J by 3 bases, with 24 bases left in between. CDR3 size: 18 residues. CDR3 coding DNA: TGTGCCAGCAGCTCACACATCCCCCCCGACAGACCTCACTATGGCTACACCTTC. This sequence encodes CASSSHIPPDRPHYGYTF.

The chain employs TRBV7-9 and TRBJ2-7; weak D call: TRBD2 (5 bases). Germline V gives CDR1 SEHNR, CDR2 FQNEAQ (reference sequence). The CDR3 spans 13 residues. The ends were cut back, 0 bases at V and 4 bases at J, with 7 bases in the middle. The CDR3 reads CASSLALAYEQYF. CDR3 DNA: TGTGCCAGCAGCTTAGCGCTAGCTTACGAGCAGTACTTC.

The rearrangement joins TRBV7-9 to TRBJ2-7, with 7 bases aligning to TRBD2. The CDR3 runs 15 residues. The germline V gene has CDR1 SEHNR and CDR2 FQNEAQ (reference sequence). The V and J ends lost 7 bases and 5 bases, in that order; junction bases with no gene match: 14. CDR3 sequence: CASTQMRGGSHEQYF. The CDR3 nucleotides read TGTGCCAGCACCCAGATGCGCGGGGGTAGCCACGAGCAGTACTTC.

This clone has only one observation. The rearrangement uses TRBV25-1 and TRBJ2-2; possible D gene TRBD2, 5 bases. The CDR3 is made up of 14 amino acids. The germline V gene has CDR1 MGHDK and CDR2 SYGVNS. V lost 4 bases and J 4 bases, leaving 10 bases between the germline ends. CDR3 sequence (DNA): TGTGCCAGCAGTGGGCTAGCAAGCACCGGGGAGCTGTTTTTT. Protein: CASSGLASTGELFF.

In nucleotides, the CDR3 is TGTGCCAGCAGCTTACGGAGCCCCCCGAGGCCGGGTGAGCAGTTCTTC. This codes for CASSLRSPPRPGEQFF. The V gene is TRBV7-2, the J gene TRBJ2-1; D ambiguous. The CDR3 runs 16 residues. V was cut by 2 bases and J by 9 bases, with 20 bases left in between. Germline CDR1 SGHTA, CDR2 FQGNSA.

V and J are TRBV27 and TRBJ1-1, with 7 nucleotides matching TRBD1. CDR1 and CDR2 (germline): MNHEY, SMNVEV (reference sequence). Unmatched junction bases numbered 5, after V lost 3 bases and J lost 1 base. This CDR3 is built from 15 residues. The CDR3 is CASSFSGTENTEAFF. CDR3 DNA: TGTGCCAGCAGTTTCTCCGGGACAGAGAACACTGAAGCTTTCTTT.

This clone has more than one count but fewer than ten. The DNA for the CDR3 is TGTGCCAGTAGTGTCCCCCAGGGGCGAGCTAACTATGGCTACACCTTC. Protein: CASSVPQGRANYGYTF. The chain links TRBV19 to TRBJ1-2; D may be TRBD1 (6 bases). CDR1 and CDR2 from the germline V gene are LNHDA and SQIVND (reference sequence). The CDR3 totals 16 residues. Trimming cost V 5 bases and J 0 bases, with 16 bases left between them. Looking up the rest from reference TRBV19 and TRBJ1-2 gives the full variable domain: DGGITQSPKYLFRKEGQNVTLSCEQNLNHDAMYWYRQDPGQGLRLIYYSQIVNDFQKGDIAEGYSVSREKKESFPLTVTSAQKNPTAFYLCASSVPQGRANYGYTFGSGTRLTVV.

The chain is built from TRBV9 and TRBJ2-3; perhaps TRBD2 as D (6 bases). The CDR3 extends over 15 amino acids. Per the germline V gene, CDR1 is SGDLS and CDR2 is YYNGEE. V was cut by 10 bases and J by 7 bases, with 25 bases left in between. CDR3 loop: CASSPGTPFTHTQYF. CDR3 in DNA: TGTGCCTCAAGCCCTGGGACTCCCTTTACGCATACGCAGTATTTT.

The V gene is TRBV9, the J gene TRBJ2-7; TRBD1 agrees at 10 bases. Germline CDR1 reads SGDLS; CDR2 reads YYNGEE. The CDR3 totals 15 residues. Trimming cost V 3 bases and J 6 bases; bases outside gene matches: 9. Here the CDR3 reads CASSDTGTGVREQYF. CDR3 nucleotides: TGTGCCAGCAGCGACACTGGGACAGGGGTGCGCGAGCAGTACTTC.

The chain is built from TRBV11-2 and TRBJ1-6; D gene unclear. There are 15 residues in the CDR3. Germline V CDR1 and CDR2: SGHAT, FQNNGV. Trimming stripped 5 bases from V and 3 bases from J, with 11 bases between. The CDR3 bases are TGTGCCAGCAGCCCCCGGTTTCGCTATAATTCACCCCTCCACTTT. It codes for CASSPRFRYNSPLHF.

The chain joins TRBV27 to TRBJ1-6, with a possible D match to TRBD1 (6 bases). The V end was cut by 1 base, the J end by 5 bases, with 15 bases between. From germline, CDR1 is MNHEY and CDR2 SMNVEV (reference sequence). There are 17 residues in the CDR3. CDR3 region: CASSLYGSGANNSPLHF. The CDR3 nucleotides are TGTGCCAGCAGTTTATATGGTTCAGGGGCAAATAATTCACCCCTCCACTTT.